These 22 T cell receptor beta chains share one sample of origin, sequenced in a study of cytomegalovirus exposure and HLA in healthy donors. PCR amplification relied on 60 Vbeta primers (plus 13 Jbeta primers). Generated by immunoSEQ multiplex PCR, the TCRdb table keeps only in-frame clones and is missing some. Among 150,000 to 200,000 clones, more than 9.5% were seen once, and the ten largest hold under 10%. Specimen: PBMCs. All receptors derive from a man aged 45-65 years in good health and CMV-seropositive.

This clone has only a few counts. The rearrangement uses TRBV11-3 and TRBJ1-2; D uncertain. The length of the CDR3 is 11 residues. V was clipped by 5 bases and J by 7 bases, with 8 bases between them. Germline V gene sequence: CDR1 SGHNT, CDR2 YENEEA. The CDR3 protein is CASSIGRGYTF. In nucleotides, the CDR3 is TGTGCCAGCAGCATAGGTCGTGGCTACACCTTC. The whole variable domain, filled in from reference TRBV11-3 and TRBJ1-2, reads EAGVVQSPRYKIIEKKQPVAFWCNPISGHNTLYWYLQNLGQGPELLIRYENEEAVDDSQLPKDRFSAERLKGVDSTLKIQPAELGDSAVYLCASSIGRGYTFGSGTRLTVV.

This clone was observed a handful of times. V usage is TRBV25-1 and J usage is TRBJ2-2, with 7 bases fitting TRBD1. From germline, CDR1 is MGHDK and CDR2 SYGVNS. The CDR3 covers 14 residues. Losses at the gene ends were 6 bases for V and 3 bases for J; bases not matched to a gene: 4. The CDR3 DNA follows: TGTGCCAGCAGCGACAGGGTTTACACCGGGGAGCTGTTTTTT. Its protein product is CASSDRVYTGELFF.

The chain carries TRBV5-1 and TRBJ1-2, with 9 bases lining up with TRBD1. The junction had 7 bases not matched to a gene; V was cut back by 4 bases and J by 0 bases. Germline CDR1 reads SGHRS; CDR2 reads YFSETQ. The CDR3 runs 16 residues. This CDR3 reads CASSGGQGTSNYGYTF. The CDR3, as DNA: TGCGCCAGCAGCGGAGGACAGGGGACCTCTAACTATGGCTACACCTTC. Full variable domain (outside the CDR3, taken from reference TRBV5-1 and TRBJ1-2): KAGVTQTPRYLIKTRGQQVTLSCSPISGHRSVSWYQQTPGQGLQFLFEYFSETQRNKGNFPGRFSGRQFSNSRSEMNVSTLELGDSALYLCASSGGQGTSNYGYTFGSGTRLTVV.

This clone showed up just a few times. V usage is TRBV7-9 and J usage is TRBJ1-4, with D uncertain. Deletions cut 3 bases from V and 8 bases from J, with 10 bases between. This CDR3 spans 13 amino acids. CDR1 and CDR2 from the germline V gene are SEHNR and FQNEAQ (reference sequence). CDR3 loop: CASSLAGGEKLFF. The DNA of the CDR3 is TGTGCCAGCAGCTTGGCAGGTGGAGAAAAACTGTTTTTT.

This clone was detected only a few times. The CDR3 here is CSVQPTEKAFF. In DNA form, the CDR3 reads TGCAGCGTTCAACCGACTGAAAAAGCTTTCTTT. The gene calls are TRBV29-1 and TRBJ1-1, with D unclear. The germline CDR1 and CDR2 sequences are SQVTM and ANQGSEA. V was clipped by 5 bases and J by 9 bases, with 13 bases between them. The CDR3 covers 11 residues. The full variable domain, rest sourced from reference TRBV29-1 and TRBJ1-1, is SAVISQKPSRDICQRGTSLTIQCQVDSQVTMMFWYRQQPGQSLTLIATANQGSEATYESGFVIDKFPISRPNLTFSTLTVSNMSPEDSSIYLCSVQPTEKAFFGQGTRLTVV.

This clone occurred a few times. The chain is built from TRBV2 and TRBJ2-7, with a tentative D call TRBD2 (6 bases). Trimming pared 4 bases from V and 7 bases from J, leaving 14 bases between. The V gene's germline CDR1 is SNHLY and CDR2 FYNNEI. This CDR3 is 13 amino acids long. The CDR3: CASSAAPRGEQYV. For the CDR3, the DNA is TGTGCCAGCAGTGCGGCCCCCCGGGGGGAGCAGTACGTC.

This chain connects TRBV13 to TRBJ1-5; 11 positions agree with TRBD1. The CDR3 length is 17 residues. CDR1 and CDR2 (germline): PRHDT, FYEKMQ (reference sequence). V shed 8 bases, J shed 2 bases, and the junction held 11 bases outside the gene matches. The CDR3: CASPPWDRGFGNQPQHF. As DNA, the CDR3 is TGTGCCAGCCCCCCCTGGGACAGGGGGTTTGGCAATCAGCCCCAGCATTTT.

The CDR3 region is CATSRDSPGTGSGYTF. CDR3 DNA: TGTGCCACCAGCAGAGATAGCCCCGGGACAGGGAGTGGCTACACCTTC. The chain uses TRBV15 and TRBJ1-2; 9 positions match TRBD1. The germline gives CDR1 LNHNV, CDR2 YYDKDF (reference sequence). This CDR3 is 16 amino acids long. J was trimmed by 7 bases and V by 0 bases; bases with no gene match: 9.

The rearrangement links TRBV27 to TRBJ1-2; 8 bases match TRBD1. V was clipped by 8 bases and J by 6 bases; unmatched bases: 14. CDR1 and CDR2 from the germline V gene are MNHEY and SMNVEV (reference sequence). CDR3 size: 15 residues. The chain's CDR3 is CASGSPPRGQDGYTF. CDR3 nucleotides: TGTGCCAGCGGATCCCCCCCCAGGGGGCAGGATGGCTACACCTTC.

The V gene is TRBV5-1, the J gene TRBJ2-5, with 11 nucleotides matching TRBD2. With 4 bases clipped from V and 2 bases from J, the junction kept 4 bases outside the gene matches. CDR1 is SGHRS, CDR2 YFSETQ, per germline. The CDR3 spans 15 residues. The CDR3 region has the DNA TGCGCCAGCAGCCCCTTAGCGGGGGGGCAAGAGACCCAGTACTTC. Translating it yields CASSPLAGGQETQYF.

The chain recombines TRBV29-1 with TRBJ1-1, with D possibly matching TRBD1 (6 bases). Germline V CDR1 and CDR2: SQVTM, ANQGSEA. Between the trimmed V and J ends, which lost 2 bases and 3 bases, there was a span of 13 bases. This CDR3 has 14 amino acids. CDR3 coding DNA: TGCAGCGTTGAACGGGGGGAGGGGGACACTGAAGCTTTCTTT. It translates to CSVERGEGDTEAFF.

This clone was observed a few times. V gene TRBV5-6 combines with J gene TRBJ2-5; 9 bases align to TRBD2. The CDR3 extends over 16 amino acids. Germline CDR1 SGHDT, CDR2 YYEEEE. J gave up 4 bases and V 4 bases, and 11 bases lay outside the gene matches. The CDR3 DNA reads TGTGCCAGCAGCCCCGGCGAGCGGGGGGTCCCAGAGACCCAGTACTTC. It translates to CASSPGERGVPETQYF.

This clone was seen a few times. V gene TRBV6-5 combines with J gene TRBJ1-1; 8 bases are shared with TRBD1. CDR1 is MNHEY and CDR2 is SVGAGI in the germline V gene. The V and J ends lost 7 bases and 0 bases, in that order; junction bases with no gene match: 4. The CDR3 totals 14 residues. In DNA, the CDR3 is TGTGCCAGCAAAAGGACAGGGCTGAACACTGAAGCTTTCTTT. Encoded protein: CASKRTGLNTEAFF.

This clone was counted a few times. For the CDR3, the DNA is TGTGCCAGCAGCGATACCAGGGGAGGGATCACTGAAGCTTTCTTT. Protein sequence: CASSDTRGGITEAFF. This chain links TRBV7-9 with TRBJ1-1; tentative D call: TRBD1 (6 bases). The CDR3 has 15 residues. V was trimmed by 5 bases and J by 4 bases, leaving 17 bases between them. Germline CDR1 SEHNR, CDR2 FQNEAQ (reference sequence).

The CDR3 loop is CAGSGQTEAFF. DNA of the CDR3: TGTGCCGGGTCAGGACAGACTGAAGCTTTCTTT. V and J are TRBV2 and TRBJ1-1; D perhaps matches TRBD1 (6 bases). CDR3 size: 11 residues. Trimming took off 11 bases at V and 5 bases at J, with 12 bases between the two ends. Per the germline V gene, CDR1 is SNHLY and CDR2 is FYNNEI. Looking up the rest from reference TRBV2 and TRBJ1-1 gives the full variable domain: EPEVTQTPSHQVTQMGQEVILRCVPISNHLYFYWYRQILGQKVEFLVSFYNNEISEKSEIFDDQFSVERPDGSNFTLKIRSTKLEDSAMYFCAGSGQTEAFFGQGTRLTVV.

This sequence joins TRBV11-2 and TRBJ1-2; 8 bases agree with TRBD1. J was trimmed by 4 bases and V by 5 bases; bases with no gene match: 9. The germline V gene encodes CDR1 SGHAT and CDR2 FQNNGV. The CDR3 contains 15 residues. CDR3 sequence: CASSQRTGWGYGYTF. CDR3 coding DNA: TGTGCCAGCAGCCAGAGGACAGGGTGGGGCTATGGCTACACCTTC.

This clone was found a few times. This sequence joins TRBV5-4 and TRBJ2-2, with TRBD1 identical over 7 bases. The CDR3 extends over 14 amino acids. Germline-derived CDR1 and CDR2 are SGHNT and YYREEE (reference sequence). J was trimmed by 2 bases and V by 5 bases; bases with no gene match: 3. The CDR3 sequence: CASRDRKNTGELFF. Here the CDR3 DNA reads TGTGCCAGCAGGGACAGGAAAAACACCGGGGAGCTGTTTTTT.

This clone turned up a few times. This chain links TRBV7-2 with TRBJ2-5, with D tentatively TRBD2 (6 bases). Germline CDR1 reads SGHTA; CDR2 reads FQGNSA. Trimming took 0 bases from V and 4 from J, leaving 15 bases between them. This CDR3 is built from 16 residues. The CDR3 loop is CASSLAKGGAGETQYF. CDR3 bases: TGTGCCAGCAGCTTAGCGAAGGGCGGGGCCGGAGAGACCCAGTACTTC. The whole variable domain, filled in from reference TRBV7-2 and TRBJ2-5, reads GAGVSQSPSNKVTEKGKDVELRCDPISGHTALYWYRQSLGQGLEFLIYFQGNSAPDKSGLPSDRFSAERTGGSVSTLTIQRTQQEDSAVYLCASSLAKGGAGETQYFGPGTRLLVL.

J is TRBJ2-7 and V is TRBV7-6; 7 nucleotides agree with TRBD1. The CDR3 has 14 amino acids. Per the germline V gene, CDR1 is SGHVS and CDR2 is FNYEAQ. Losses at the gene ends were 5 bases for V and 6 bases for J; bases not matched to a gene: 10. The CDR3 here is CASSAGDSLSEQYF. The DNA of the CDR3 is TGTGCCAGCAGCGCTGGGGACAGCTTGAGCGAGCAGTACTTC.

The chain employs TRBV4-3 and TRBJ2-3, with D possibly TRBD2 on 6 matching bases. Germline CDR1 and CDR2: LGHNA and YSLEER. The CDR3 contains 16 residues. Trimming pared 4 bases from V and 3 bases from J, leaving 17 bases between. CDR3 residues: CASSPTAGGGTDTQYF. The CDR3 nucleotides read TGCGCCAGCAGCCCAACGGCAGGTGGGGGGACAGATACGCAGTATTTT.

This clone was counted between two and nine times. The chain uses TRBV15 and TRBJ1-6, with TRBD1 identical over 10 bases. The V and J ends lost 2 bases and 10 bases, in that order; junction bases with no gene match: 5. The length of the CDR3 is 15 residues. CDR1 and CDR2 from the germline V gene are LNHNV and YYDKDF (reference sequence). The CDR3 DNA sequence: TGTGCCACCAGCAGAAAAGGACAGGGGGGATCACCCCTCCACTTT. Its translation is CATSRKGQGGSPLHF.

The V gene is TRBV9, the J gene TRBJ1-1; D possibly corresponds to TRBD1 (5 bases). The V end lost 4 bases, the J end lost 11 bases, and 18 bases lay between the germline ends. Germline V lookup: CDR1 SGDLS, CDR2 YYNGEE. The CDR3 is 13 residues long. The chain's CDR3 is CASSFRAVDAAFF. CDR3 DNA sequence: TGTGCCAGCAGCTTCAGGGCTGTCGATGCGGCTTTCTTT.